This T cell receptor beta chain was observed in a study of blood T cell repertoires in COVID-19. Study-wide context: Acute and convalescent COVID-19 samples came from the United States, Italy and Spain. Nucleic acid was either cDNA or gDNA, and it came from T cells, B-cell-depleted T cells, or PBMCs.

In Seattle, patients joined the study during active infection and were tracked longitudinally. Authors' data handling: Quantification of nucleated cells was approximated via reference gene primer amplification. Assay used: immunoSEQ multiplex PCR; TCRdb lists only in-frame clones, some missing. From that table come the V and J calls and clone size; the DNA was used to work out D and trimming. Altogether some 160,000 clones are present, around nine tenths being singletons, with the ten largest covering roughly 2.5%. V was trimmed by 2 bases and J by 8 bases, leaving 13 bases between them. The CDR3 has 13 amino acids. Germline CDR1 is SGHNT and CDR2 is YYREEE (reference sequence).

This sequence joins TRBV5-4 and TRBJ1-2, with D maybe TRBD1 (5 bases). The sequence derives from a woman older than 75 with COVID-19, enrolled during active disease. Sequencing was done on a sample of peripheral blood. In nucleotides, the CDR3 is TGTGCCAGCAGCTTCGCGGGGGAAAGGGGCTACACCTTC. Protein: CASSFAGERGYTF.